This T cell receptor (beta chain) derives from a study of T cell responses to AZD1222 COVID-19 vaccine. This clone was counted a few times. Here immunoSEQ multiplex PCR was the method, and the copy in TCRdb shows in-frame clones only, minus some. Among approximately 100,000 clones listed, roughly nine tenths were seen once. Sample: peripheral blood, taken on day 0 of AZD1222 vaccination. The source of this sequence is an adult in good health.

The CDR3 region is CASTYRTRGLTEAFF. DNA for the CDR3: TGTGCCAGCACGTATCGGACCAGGGGGCTCACTGAAGCTTTCTTT. The chain has TRBV5-8 and TRBJ1-1, with 8 nucleotides matching TRBD1. V was pared by 6 bases and J by 4 bases, with 11 bases of the junction left unmatched. This CDR3 has 15 residues. Per germline, CDR1 SGHTS and CDR2 YDEGEE.